This T cell receptor (beta chain) emerged from a study of regulatory T cells in long-lasting Graves disease. This clonotype was seen many times. With 6 bases removed from V and 3 bases from J, the gap between germline ends came to 13 bases. This CDR3 region has 14 residues. Germline values: CDR1 MNHNS, CDR2 SASEGT. Noted time point: newly diagnosed GD, antithyroid drugs for less than 3 months. PBMC-extracted RNA yielded the TCR library. The patient group derived from an endocrinology department in Xi'an, China. Library construction for TCR beta used iRepertoire HTBI primers and Arm-PCR of CDR3 regions. Using its own MiXCR run on the multiplex PCR reads, TCRdb lists one record per CDR3 protein. Of roughly 260,000 distinct CDR3 sequences detected, 18% appear once; the ten largest clones hold less than 15%. These data also formed part of another study, on T cells in Graves' hyperthyroidism and ophthalmopathy. From that study: When the TCR CDR3 underwent first-round RT-PCR, the HTBI primer set was used.

The receptor's source is a woman aged 25 to 39 with Graves disease. The gene calls are TRBV6-1 and TRBJ2-3; D is uncertain. Sequences were derived from peripheral blood mononuclear cells (PBMCs), sampled at new diagnosis, from a patient treated with antithyroid drugs. In DNA, the CDR3 is TGTGCCAGCAGATTGAACGGTAGGACAGATACGCAGTATTTT. Its protein product is CASRLNGRTDTQYF.